One sample yielded the 2 T cell receptor beta chains listed below, sequenced in a study of chemoradiotherapy in HPV16-positive cancers. Measured with immunoSEQ multiplex PCR; TCRdb has only the in-frame clones, and not every one. The table lists 30,000 to 35,000 clones, roughly 78% of them singletons. The sequencing used blood, collected from a patient who underwent chemoradiotherapy. These TCRs come from a human donor with HPV-associated anogenital cancer.

The chain carries TRBV18 and TRBJ1-1; TRBD1 agrees at 8 bases. Germline V gene data show CDR1 as KGHSH and CDR2 as LQKENI. This CDR3 has 13 residues. The V and J ends lost 6 bases and 7 bases, in that order; junction bases with no gene match: 7. CDR3: CASSPDRVFEAFF. In DNA, the CDR3 is TGTGCCAGCTCCCCGGACAGGGTCTTTGAAGCTTTCTTT.

The J gene is TRBJ2-3, the V gene TRBV6-5; D is unclear. V lost 2 bases, J lost 1 base, and 4 bases lay in between. In germline, CDR1 is MNHEY, CDR2 SVGAGI. The CDR3 is 13 amino acids. In DNA, the CDR3 is TGTGCCAGCAGTTACAGGGGCACAGATACGCAGTATTTT. Protein product: CASSYRGTDTQYF.